One and the same sample provided the 23 T cell receptor beta chains below, sequenced in a study of T cell responses to AZD1222 COVID-19 vaccine (dated by TCRdb to about 2021). The library was made by the immunoSEQ multiplex PCR assay. TCRdb took this table from immuneACCESS and kept in-frame rearrangements with V and J called. Such tables lack part of the clones; where checked against another copy, unresolved V genes explain under half of the gap, and the rest is unexplained. This sample gives 84,000 or so clones in total; around 90% of them show up just once. The ten most abundant clones make up around 3% of the sample. The sample's time point label, in plain terms: baseline before first vaccination. Sequenced material: peripheral blood, taken on day 0 of AZD1222 vaccination. These receptors were collected from an adult in good health.

The chain is built from TRBV28 and TRBJ2-2, with D unclear. The germline V gene has CDR1 MDHEN and CDR2 SYDVKM. This CDR3 is built from 12 residues. V dropped 3 bases and J dropped 1 base, with 0 bases sitting between them. As DNA, the CDR3 is TGTGCCAGCAGTTTGAACACCGGGGAGCTGTTTTTT. Its translation: CASSLNTGELFF.

V usage is TRBV28 and J usage is TRBJ2-3; D is undetermined. CDR3 length: 13 residues. Trimming took off 3 bases at V and 3 bases at J, with 7 bases between the two ends. The germline V gene has CDR1 MDHEN and CDR2 SYDVKM. Here the CDR3 DNA reads TGTGCCAGCAGTTTTCGGGTTACAGATACGCAGTATTTT. Residues: CASSFRVTDTQYF.

The gene calls are TRBV2 and TRBJ1-2, with no clear D. Deletions cut 7 bases from V and 8 bases from J, with 14 bases between. Germline V CDR1 and CDR2: SNHLY, FYNNEI. There are 12 residues in the CDR3. The CDR3 DNA reads as TGTGCCAGCACGCAGGACCCTAGGGGCTACACCTTC. This sequence encodes CASTQDPRGYTF.

The chain joins TRBV10-3 to TRBJ2-5; TRBD1 matches 8 bases. The germline CDR1 and CDR2 sequences are ENHRY and SYGVKD. The CDR3 totals 12 residues. With 6 bases clipped from V and 3 bases from J, the junction kept 0 bases outside the gene matches. CDR3 DNA sequence: TGTGCCATCAGGGGACAGGAAGAGACCCAGTACTTC. This sequence encodes CAIRGQEETQYF.

The rearrangement uses TRBV29-1 and TRBJ2-1; possibly TRBD1 for D (5 bases). This CDR3 has 13 amino acids. The germline V gene encodes CDR1 SQVTM and CDR2 ANQGSEA. V lost 7 bases and J 9 bases, leaving 19 bases between the germline ends. CDR3 residues: CSDRGIGAPEQFF. The CDR3, as DNA: TGCAGCGACCGAGGCATAGGGGCGCCTGAGCAGTTCTTC.

The rearrangement joins TRBV3-1 (or the pseudogene TRBV3-2) to TRBJ2-5, with 12 bases fitting TRBD2. The CDR3 spans 19 residues. V was clipped by 2 bases and J by 4 bases; unmatched bases: 14. CDR1 and CDR2 from the germline V gene are LGHDT and YNNKEL (reference sequence). CDR3 sequence (DNA): TGTGCCAGCAGCCAACCGTCGGGACTAGCGGGTAGCCCCGGAGAGACCCAGTACTTC. Residues: CASSQPSGLAGSPGETQYF.

The V gene is TRBV18, the J gene TRBJ1-4, with a tentative D call TRBD1 (5 bases). Germline V CDR1 and CDR2: KGHSH, LQKENI. Deletions cut 1 base from V and 6 bases from J, with 12 bases between. The CDR3 runs to 15 residues. DNA of the CDR3: TGTGCCAGCTCACCACAATTCGGGGGAGATGAAAAACTGTTTTTT. This gives the protein CASSPQFGGDEKLFF.

V gene TRBV3-1 (or the pseudogene TRBV3-2) combines with J gene TRBJ1-1; 7 bases match TRBD1. Germline V gene sequence: CDR1 LGHDT, CDR2 YNNKEL (reference sequence). The CDR3 length is 16 residues. With V trimmed by 1 base and J by 8 bases, 13 bases remained unmatched. The CDR3 region is CASSQGQTGRGGEAFF. The DNA of the CDR3 is TGTGCCAGCAGCCAAGGCCAGACAGGGAGAGGAGGGGAAGCTTTCTTT.

The chain links TRBV12-3 or TRBV12-4 to TRBJ2-3, with D perhaps being TRBD1 or TRBD2 (5 bases each). The CDR3 contains 11 residues. Between the trimmed V and J ends, which lost 8 bases and 6 bases, there was a span of 9 bases. CDR3 protein: CASGTIDTQYF. CDR3 nucleotide sequence: TGTGCCAGCGGGACGATTGATACGCAGTATTTT.

The CDR3 loop reads CASSVGDLGYEQYF. The CDR3 DNA is TGTGCCAGTAGCGTTGGTGACCTAGGCTACGAGCAGTACTTC. The V call is TRBV19, the J call TRBJ2-7; D is ambiguous. CDR1 is LNHDA and CDR2 is SQIVND in the germline V gene (reference sequence). V lost 6 bases to trimming and J lost 3 bases, with 15 bases between them. CDR3 length equals 14 residues. The complete variable domain, with remaining parts taken from reference TRBV19 and TRBJ2-7, reads DGGITQSPKYLFRKEGQNVTLSCEQNLNHDAMYWYRQDPGQGLRLIYYSQIVNDFQKGDIAEGYSVSREKKESFPLTVTSAQKNPTAFYLCASSVGDLGYEQYFGPGTRLTVT.

The chain carries TRBV6-5 and TRBJ2-3; 9 nucleotides line up with TRBD2. J was trimmed by 2 bases and V by 3 bases; bases with no gene match: 3. Germline CDR1 reads MNHEY; CDR2 reads SVGAGI. This CDR3 has 15 amino acids. The CDR3 nucleotides read TGTGCCAGCAGTTATCGGACTAGCGACACAGATACGCAGTATTTT. Residues: CASSYRTSDTDTQYF.

This rearrangement joins TRBV4-1 to TRBJ2-7; weak D call: TRBD1 (6 bases). The length of the CDR3 is 15 residues. The V gene lost 0 bases and the J gene lost 0 bases, with 9 bases spanning the gap. Germline V gene sequence: CDR1 MGHRA, CDR2 YSYEKL. CDR3 loop: CASSQDTGLSYEQYF. The CDR3 DNA follows: TGCGCCAGCAGCCAAGACACAGGGCTCTCCTACGAGCAGTACTTC.

The table lists this clone with a few counts. V and J are TRBV5-1 and TRBJ1-1; 7 nucleotides agree with TRBD1. Germline CDR1 SGHRS, CDR2 YFSETQ. After removal of 4 bases from V and 5 bases from J, the junction contained 5 bases not matched to a gene. This CDR3 has 13 residues. CDR3 sequence reads: CASSGTGVTEAFF. The DNA for the CDR3 is TGCGCCAGCAGCGGTACAGGGGTAACTGAAGCTTTCTTT.

This clone was found once. The rearrangement links TRBV3-1 (or the pseudogene TRBV3-2) to TRBJ1-1, with 7 bases identical to TRBD1. The CDR3 length is 14 residues. The V and J ends lost 7 bases and 1 base, in that order; junction bases with no gene match: 6. The germline V gene has CDR1 LGHDT and CDR2 YNNKEL (reference sequence). The CDR3 nucleotides are TGTGCCAGCAACCGACAGGGCCAGAACACTGAAGCTTTCTTT. Its translation is CASNRQGQNTEAFF.

This clone was detected a few times. The chain links TRBV11-3 to TRBJ2-1; 8 positions agree with TRBD2. CDR3 length: 15 amino acids. Germline V gene sequence: CDR1 SGHNT, CDR2 YENEEA. The ends lost 5 bases at V and 3 bases at J; junction bases unmatched: 6. The CDR3 reads CASSPSGFGYNEQFF. In nucleotides, the CDR3 is TGTGCCAGCAGCCCTAGCGGGTTCGGCTACAATGAGCAGTTCTTC. Full variable domain (rest looked up from reference TRBV11-3 and TRBJ2-1): EAGVVQSPRYKIIEKKQPVAFWCNPISGHNTLYWYLQNLGQGPELLIRYENEEAVDDSQLPKDRFSAERLKGVDSTLKIQPAELGDSAVYLCASSPSGFGYNEQFFGPGTRLTVL.

The rearrangement links TRBV5-1 to TRBJ2-3, with D uncertain. V lost 3 bases and J lost 6, with 11 bases in between. Germline V gene data show CDR1 as SGHRS and CDR2 as YFSETQ. The CDR3 totals 13 residues. CDR3 in amino acids: CASSSEVFDTQYF. CDR3 DNA: TGCGCCAGCAGCTCTGAGGTTTTTGATACGCAGTATTTT.

This clone occurred once. The rearrangement uses TRBV5-1 and TRBJ1-1; D unresolved. This CDR3 is 16 amino acids long. V was cut by 2 bases and J by 0 bases, with 14 bases left in between. The germline gives CDR1 SGHRS, CDR2 YFSETQ. CDR3 protein: CASSFISSSMNTEAFF. CDR3 coding DNA: TGCGCCAGCAGCTTCATATCAAGTAGTATGAACACTGAAGCTTTCTTT.

The V and J genes are TRBV2 and TRBJ1-5; D gene uncertain. The CDR3 is 15 amino acids. The V and J ends lost 3 bases and 2 bases respectively, with 11 bases between them. CDR1 is SNHLY and CDR2 is FYNNEI in the germline V gene. CDR3 loop: CASSDEGLGNQPQHF. CDR3 nucleotides: TGTGCCAGCAGTGATGAGGGTCTCGGCAATCAGCCCCAGCATTTT.

This chain connects TRBV29-1 to TRBJ1-1; 8 bases fit TRBD1. With V trimmed by 6 bases and J by 4 bases, 10 bases remained unmatched. This CDR3 spans 14 amino acids. CDR1 is SQVTM and CDR2 is ANQGSEA in the germline V gene. In DNA, the CDR3 is TGCAGCGTGAACAGGGGGTTCATCTTCACTGAAGCTTTCTTT. Its protein is CSVNRGFIFTEAFF.

The chain is built from TRBV7-2 and TRBJ2-7; TRBD1 agrees at 9 bases. The CDR3 length is 14 residues. V dropped 4 bases and J dropped 4; count of bases not matched to a gene: 5. Per germline, CDR1 SGHTA and CDR2 FQGNSA. CDR3 loop: CASSSRDRDYEQYF. DNA of the CDR3: TGTGCCAGCAGCTCCAGGGACAGGGATTACGAGCAGTACTTC.

The chain couples TRBV3-1 (or the pseudogene TRBV3-2) to TRBJ1-6; D is undetermined. Germline V gene lookup returns CDR1 LGHDT and CDR2 YNNKEL (reference sequence). V was pared by 1 base and J by 7 bases, with 5 bases between. The CDR3 length is 13 residues. CDR3 in DNA: TGTGCCAGCAGCCAAGGAAGAAATTCACCCCTCCACTTT. Its translation is CASSQGRNSPLHF.

The chain recombines TRBV19 with TRBJ1-6; D might be TRBD1 (5 bases). Trimming left V 5 bases short and J 2 bases short, with 19 bases between. This CDR3 has 18 residues. Germline V lookup: CDR1 LNHDA, CDR2 SQIVND (reference sequence). CDR3 loop: CASSPPDGGRAYNSPLHF. In DNA form, the CDR3 reads TGTGCCAGTAGTCCACCCGACGGGGGACGGGCCTATAATTCACCCCTCCACTTT.

The chain employs TRBV3-1 (or the pseudogene TRBV3-2) and TRBJ2-5; D not certain. In germline, CDR1 is LGHDT, CDR2 YNNKEL (reference sequence). Trimming took 0 bases from V and 1 from J, leaving 9 bases between them. The CDR3 is 15 amino acids. CDR3 sequence (DNA): TGTGCCAGCAGCCAAGATCGGGTGGTCCAAGAGACCCAGTACTTC. Amino acid sequence: CASSQDRVVQETQYF.